Sequencing of this T cell receptor beta chain was carried out in a study of beta chain features in type 1 diabetes. This CDR3 is built from 16 residues. V gave up 3 bases and J gave up 4 bases; unmatched junction bases: 7. Germline assignment: CDR1 MGHRA and CDR2 YSYEKL. The sequenced template was cDNA made from the entire isolated RNA. The data were produced by immunoSEQ multiplex PCR, yet TCRdb's version contains in-frame clones alone and is incomplete. The sample yields about 360,000 clones, roughly 12% seen once. Specimen: naive CD4+ T cells from blood. This TCR derives from a man younger than 35 in good health. The V call is TRBV4-1, the J call TRBJ2-1; TRBD1 agrees at 9 bases. The CDR3 protein is CASSHAGQGYYNEQFF. For the CDR3, the DNA is TGCGCCAGCAGCCATGCCGGACAGGGGTATTACAATGAGCAGTTCTTC.